This passage covers 22 T cell receptor beta chains from one sample sequenced in a study of T-cell memory formation after mild COVID-19. MiXCR was run by TCRdb on the 5' RACE reads, yielding one entry per CDR3 protein. There are about 250,000 distinct CDR3 sequences in the sample; roughly 17% occur only once, and under 30% lies in the top ten. Sequenced input: PBMCs or a T cell subset sorted from them (not recorded which). The receptors were sampled from a man aged 18 to 35 who had mild COVID-19 (a few samples of this study predate the infection). Cell type and time point are not known.

V and J are TRBV6-6 and TRBJ1-4; D uncertain. The CDR3 totals 17 residues. Germline values: CDR1 MNHNY, CDR2 SVGAGI (reference sequence). V gave up 0 bases and J gave up 0 bases, with 11 bases separating them. This CDR3 reads CASSYSRARATNEKLFF. For the CDR3, the DNA is TGTGCCAGCAGTTACTCGAGGGCCAGAGCAACTAATGAAAAACTGTTTTTT.

The chain links TRBV24-1 to TRBJ2-1, with 8 bases matching TRBD1. The CDR3 consists of 15 residues. V lost 6 bases to trimming and J lost 8 bases; unmatched junction nucleotides: 11. Germline V gene sequence: CDR1 KGHDR, CDR2 SFDVKD. CDR3 region: CATSLGQGGSDEQFF. CDR3 DNA sequence: TGTGCCACCAGTCTTGGACAGGGCGGTAGCGATGAGCAGTTCTTC.

The DNA of the CDR3 is TGCAGCGCCCAGGGGGACGTAACAGATACGCAGTATTTT. It is translated as CSAQGDVTDTQYF. This chain uses TRBV29-1 with TRBJ2-3, with 7 positions matching TRBD1. The CDR3 contains 13 residues. The V gene end was trimmed by 7 bases and the J gene end by 3 bases; junction bases not matched to a gene: 7. The V gene's germline CDR1 is SQVTM and CDR2 ANQGSEA.

In this sample, this clonotype turned up a few times. The rearrangement joins TRBV6-5 to TRBJ2-4; possibly TRBD2 for D (5 bases). The length of the CDR3 is 12 residues. The V end was cut by 5 bases, the J end by 13 bases, with 15 bases between. Germline CDR1 and CDR2: MNHEY and SVGAGI. The CDR3 region has the DNA TGTGCCAGCAGTCGCCCTTCGGGGTCCCAGTACTTC. This sequence encodes CASSRPSGSQYF.

This sequence joins TRBV5-1 and TRBJ2-5; D not certain. The V and J ends lost 0 bases and 5 bases respectively, with 8 bases between them. Per germline, CDR1 SGHRS and CDR2 YFSETQ. The CDR3 length is 13 residues. CDR3 sequence: CASSLGWRETQYF. The CDR3 coding sequence is TGCGCCAGCAGCTTGGGTTGGCGGGAGACCCAGTACTTC.

This CDR3 is CASSLGTTQETQYF. The DNA of the CDR3 is TGCGCCAGCAGCTTGGGGACAACGCAAGAGACCCAGTACTTC. The rearrangement links TRBV5-1 to TRBJ2-5; tentative D call: TRBD1 (5 bases). The CDR3 has 14 amino acids. From germline, CDR1 is SGHRS and CDR2 YFSETQ. Trimming stripped 0 bases from V and 2 bases from J, with 8 bases between.

The chain employs TRBV7-3 and TRBJ2-7; no firm D call. V lost 4 bases and J 5 bases, leaving 3 bases between the germline ends. Germline V gene sequence: CDR1 SGHTA, CDR2 FQGTGA. This CDR3 has 10 amino acids. In DNA, the CDR3 is TGTGCCAGCAGCTGTCACGAGCAGTACGTC. Its translation: CASSCHEQYV.

As DNA, the CDR3 is TGTGCCAGCAGTCCCGGGGGGGTCCACCAAGAGACCCAGTACTTC. Amino acid sequence: CASSPGGVHQETQYF. The chain has TRBV6-2 or TRBV6-3 and TRBJ2-5, with 8 positions matching TRBD2. The CDR3 is 15 amino acids. V trimming: 5 bases; J trimming: 0 bases; junction bases outside the gene matches: 5. From germline, CDR1 is MNHEY and CDR2 SVGEGT.

This clonotype was observed many times. The chain combines TRBV4-1 with TRBJ2-5; 10 bases match TRBD1. The junction had 5 bases not matched to a gene; V was cut back by 0 bases and J by 4 bases. CDR1 MGHRA and CDR2 YSYEKL come from the germline V gene. The CDR3 consists of 16 residues. The CDR3 is CASSQEGTGVGETQYF. The CDR3 DNA reads TGCGCCAGCAGCCAAGAAGGGACAGGGGTAGGAGAGACCCAGTACTTC.

This clonotype was counted at least ten times. The chain has TRBV5-8 and TRBJ1-5, with D unclear. In germline, CDR1 is SGHTS, CDR2 YDEGEE. V lost 4 bases and J lost 0, with 5 bases in between. The CDR3 consists of 13 residues. The CDR3 DNA follows: TGTGCCAGCAGCCCCGATAGCAATCAGCCCCAGCATTTT. This codes for CASSPDSNQPQHF.

The sample holds many counts of this clonotype. J is TRBJ1-6 and V is TRBV7-8; weak D call: TRBD1 (5 bases). The CDR3 extends over 14 amino acids. Germline CDR1 SGHVS, CDR2 FQNEAQ. Trimming removed 8 bases at V and 7 bases at J, with 15 bases between. The CDR3 sequence: CASGSGIWNSPLHF. CDR3 sequence (DNA): TGTGCCAGCGGGTCAGGGATCTGGAATTCACCCCTCCACTTT.

This sequence joins TRBV16 and TRBJ2-4; weak D call: TRBD1 (5 bases). V lost 2 bases and J 9 bases, leaving 17 bases between the germline ends. CDR3 length: 15 residues. CDR1 and CDR2 (germline): KGHSY, FQNENV. CDR3 region: CASSQTQGGLGIQYF. The CDR3 DNA is TGTGCCAGCAGCCAAACCCAGGGCGGTTTAGGCATTCAGTACTTC. Variable domain in full (rest from reference TRBV16 and TRBJ2-4): GEEVAQTPKHLVRGEGQKAKLYCAPIKGHSYVFWYQQVLKNEFKFLISFQNENVFDETGMPKERFSAKCLPNSPCSLEIQATKLEDSAVYFCASSQTQGGLGIQYFGAGTRLSVL.

This clonotype was counted ten times or more. The chain links TRBV16 to TRBJ1-1; D unclear. The CDR3 covers 13 residues. Trimming pared 2 bases from V and 11 bases from J, leaving 15 bases between. Germline V gene sequence: CDR1 KGHSY, CDR2 FQNENV. The CDR3 sequence: CASSQASGLGAFF. The CDR3 nucleotides are TGTGCCAGCAGCCAAGCTTCGGGGTTAGGGGCTTTCTTT.

Turning to this clonotype: One junction end disagrees with the germline gene, perhaps due to a read error. This chain connects TRBV20-1 to TRBJ1-4, with D unclear. The CDR3 runs to 15 residues. Germline CDR1 reads DFQATT; CDR2 reads SNEGSKA (reference sequence). CDR3 bases: TGCAGTGCTAGAGATCGCGTAGAAGCCGGAGAAACACTGTTTTTT. Translation gives CSARDRVEAGETLFF.

This rearrangement joins TRBV2 to TRBJ2-5; no reliable D call. The CDR3 loop spans 14 amino acids. The ends were cut back, 10 bases at V and 4 bases at J, with 19 bases in the middle. From germline, CDR1 is SNHLY and CDR2 FYNNEI. The CDR3 loop is CAITPLPPGETQYF. CDR3 coding DNA: TGTGCCATCACACCTCTTCCGCCGGGAGAGACCCAGTACTTC.

A single count supports this clonotype. The chain is built from TRBV29-1 and TRBJ1-2; D unclear. The ends were cut back, 3 bases at V and 6 bases at J, with 11 bases in the middle. There are 12 residues in the CDR3. Germline CDR1 SQVTM, CDR2 ANQGSEA. The DNA for the CDR3 is TGCAGCGTTGAGAGGATTTTAGATGGCTACACCTTC. It encodes CSVERILDGYTF.

At least ten counts were recorded for this clonotype. The chain recombines TRBV7-2 with TRBJ2-1; D possibly corresponds to TRBD1 (6 bases). Germline assignment: CDR1 SGHTA and CDR2 FQGNSA. The CDR3 is made up of 12 amino acids. Trimming left V 5 bases short and J 9 bases short, with 11 bases between. The CDR3 DNA reads TGTGCCAGCAGCCCCGCCAGGGGTGAGCAGTTCTTC. The encoded protein is CASSPARGEQFF.

The chain links TRBV7-9 to TRBJ1-2; D perhaps matches TRBD1 (5 bases). V dropped 0 bases and J dropped 4 bases, with 12 bases sitting between them. Looked up from germline, CDR1 is SEHNR and CDR2 is FQNEAQ (reference sequence). CDR3 length: 15 residues. As DNA, the CDR3 is TGTGCCAGCAGCTTAGCGTTAGGGGAACGCTATGGCTACACCTTC. Its translation: CASSLALGERYGYTF.

This clonotype was seen more than once but under ten times. CDR3 nucleotide sequence: TGTGCCAGCAGACGGAGGCCGAGCTCCTACGAGCAGTACGTC. This encodes CASRRRPSSYEQYV. The rearrangement links TRBV2 to TRBJ2-7; D is possibly TRBD2 (5 bases). Deletions cut 6 bases from V and 0 bases from J, with 12 bases between. Germline V gene lookup returns CDR1 SNHLY and CDR2 FYNNEI. This CDR3 has 14 residues.

The table lists this clonotype with a few counts. The chain couples TRBV29-1 to TRBJ1-2; no reliable D call. Trimming took 4 bases from V and 6 from J, leaving 15 bases between them. Germline V CDR1 and CDR2: SQVTM, ANQGSEA. This CDR3 spans 13 amino acids. In nucleotides, the CDR3 is TGCAGCGTTGGAGAGGGTGCGGTGGATGGCTACACCTTC. It codes for CSVGEGAVDGYTF. The full variable domain, with the rest looked up from reference TRBV29-1 and TRBJ1-2, is SAVISQKPSRDICQRGTSLTIQCQVDSQVTMMFWYRQQPGQSLTLIATANQGSEATYESGFVIDKFPISRPNLTFSTLTVSNMSPEDSSIYLCSVGEGAVDGYTFGSGTRLTVV.

The table lists this clonotype with a few counts. CDR3 residues: CASSFSSGVIGTQYF. In DNA form, the CDR3 reads TGTGCCAGCAGCTTTTCTAGCGGGGTAATCGGGACGCAGTATTTT. The chain uses TRBV5-4 and TRBJ2-3, with 9 bases identical to TRBD2. CDR1 is SGHNT and CDR2 is YYREEE in the germline V gene (reference sequence). The CDR3 runs to 15 residues. After removal of 2 bases from V and 9 bases from J, the junction contained 10 bases not matched to a gene.

V and J are TRBV27 and TRBJ2-3; tentatively, D is TRBD2 (6 bases). Germline CDR1 and CDR2: MNHEY and SMNVEV (reference sequence). Trimming cost V 1 base and J 0 bases, with 11 bases left between them. This CDR3 is built from 16 residues. The CDR3 here is CASSLWGSGSTDTQYF. For the CDR3, the DNA is TGTGCCAGCAGTTTATGGGGTAGCGGTAGCACAGATACGCAGTATTTT.